The 19 T cell receptor beta chains in this list originate from one sample, sequenced in a study of long-term antiretroviral therapy in people with HIV. The run of the v3.0 immunoSEQ assay was at survey level. TCRdb's copy holds only in-frame clones and misses some; the assay was immunoSEQ multiplex PCR. The sample holds fewer than 25,000 clones, under 90% seen once. The sequenced sample was unsorted PBMCs, obtained at the start of antiretroviral therapy. The source of these receptors is a man aged 50 or older with HIV.

The rearrangement uses TRBV27 and TRBJ1-5; weak D call: TRBD1 (6 bases). The CDR3 consists of 16 residues. V was clipped by 0 bases and J by 0 bases, with 9 bases between them. Germline lookup yields CDR1 MNHEY and CDR2 SMNVEV (reference sequence). CDR3 nucleotides: TGTGCCAGCAGTTTATCGTGGGGGCCTAGCAATCAGCCCCAGCATTTT. Its translation: CASSLSWGPSNQPQHF.

This chain joins TRBV2 and TRBJ2-3; 8 bases fit TRBD1. The germline gives CDR1 SNHLY, CDR2 FYNNEI. The CDR3 contains 14 residues. The ends lost 3 bases at V and 6 bases at J; junction bases unmatched: 5. The CDR3 coding sequence is TGTGCCAGCAGTGATGACAGGGGAAGGGATACGCAGTATTTT. Residues: CASSDDRGRDTQYF. The variable domain in full, completed from reference TRBV2 and TRBJ2-3, reads EPEVTQTPSHQVTQMGQEVILRCVPISNHLYFYWYRQILGQKVEFLVSFYNNEISEKSEIFDDQFSVERPDGSNFTLKIRSTKLEDSAMYFCASSDDRGRDTQYFGPGTRLTVL.

The rearrangement joins TRBV19 to TRBJ2-7; 8 nucleotides match TRBD1. The ends lost 2 bases at V and 2 bases at J; junction bases unmatched: 5. This CDR3 has 15 residues. Germline V lookup: CDR1 LNHDA, CDR2 SQIVND (reference sequence). The CDR3 region has the DNA TGTGCCAGTAGTATATCCGGGACAGGTCCCTACGAGCAGTACTTC. This sequence encodes CASSISGTGPYEQYF.

This rearrangement joins TRBV13 to TRBJ2-1; 10 bases align to TRBD2. The CDR3 runs to 16 residues. Germline lookup yields CDR1 PRHDT and CDR2 FYEKMQ (reference sequence). Losses at the gene ends were 1 base for V and 6 bases for J; bases not matched to a gene: 6. The CDR3 spells CASSLEGLADPNEQFF. The CDR3 DNA reads TGTGCCAGCAGCTTAGAAGGACTAGCGGACCCCAATGAGCAGTTCTTC.

This rearrangement joins TRBV5-1 to TRBJ1-1; D might be TRBD1 (6 bases). The CDR3 length is 13 residues. Germline V lookup: CDR1 SGHRS, CDR2 YFSETQ. V lost 4 bases to trimming and J lost 2 bases, with 9 bases between them. The CDR3 sequence: CASSQGTNTEAFF. CDR3 bases: TGCGCCAGCAGCCAGGGGACAAACACTGAAGCTTTCTTT.

This clone was counted only a few times. The rearrangement joins TRBV7-9 to TRBJ1-1; D gene uncertain. The CDR3 runs to 13 residues. V gave up 3 bases and J gave up 0 bases, with 5 bases separating them. Germline lookup yields CDR1 SEHNR and CDR2 FQNEAQ (reference sequence). The CDR3 DNA follows: TGTGCCAGCAGCTTGGGAATGAACACTGAAGCTTTCTTT. Protein: CASSLGMNTEAFF.

This chain links TRBV28 with TRBJ2-5; the D gene is possibly TRBD2 (7 bases). The CDR3 runs to 15 residues. The V end was cut by 6 bases, the J end by 2 bases, with 16 bases between. CDR1 and CDR2 (germline): MDHEN, SYDVKM. DNA for the CDR3: TGTGCCAGCAGCCAGGAGGGGGGGCTGCAAGAGACCCAGTACTTC. Amino acids: CASSQEGGLQETQYF.

This chain links TRBV2 with TRBJ1-1; D gene unclear. V lost 5 bases and J lost 0, with 4 bases in between. Germline lookup yields CDR1 SNHLY and CDR2 FYNNEI. There are 12 residues in the CDR3. For the CDR3, the DNA is TGTGCCAGCAGTCGAGTGAACACTGAAGCTTTCTTT. This sequence encodes CASSRVNTEAFF. Drawing the rest from reference TRBV2 and TRBJ1-1, the complete variable domain is EPEVTQTPSHQVTQMGQEVILRCVPISNHLYFYWYRQILGQKVEFLVSFYNNEISEKSEIFDDQFSVERPDGSNFTLKIRSTKLEDSAMYFCASSRVNTEAFFGQGTRLTVV.

This clone was observed a handful of times. The chain recombines TRBV30 with TRBJ1-5; D gene uncertain. V lost 0 bases and J 7 bases, leaving 10 bases between the germline ends. CDR3 length: 13 amino acids. Germline CDR1 and CDR2: GTSNPN and SVGIG (reference sequence). The DNA of the CDR3 is TGTGCCTGGAGTGTACGGGTCGGACAGCCCCAGCATTTT. This gives the protein CAWSVRVGQPQHF.

The chain employs TRBV9 and TRBJ2-1; D not certain. CDR3 size: 14 residues. Germline V lookup: CDR1 SGDLS, CDR2 YYNGEE. Between the trimmed V and J ends, which lost 0 bases and 4 bases, there was a span of 8 bases. CDR3: CASSVEPDYNEQFF. As DNA, the CDR3 is TGTGCCAGCAGCGTAGAACCGGATTACAATGAGCAGTTCTTC.

On this clone: One junction end disagrees with the germline gene, perhaps due to a read error. The chain employs TRBV19 and TRBJ2-7; 8 positions agree with TRBD2. Looked up from germline, CDR1 is LNHDA and CDR2 is SQIVND (reference sequence). This CDR3 comprises 15 residues. The CDR3 region is CASRIAGQSSYEQYF. CDR3 nucleotide sequence: TGTGCCAGTAGGATAGCGGGGCAGAGCTCCTACGAGCAGTACTTC.

The chain carries TRBV28 and TRBJ1-4; tentative D call: TRBD1 (6 bases). Germline V gene data show CDR1 as MDHEN and CDR2 as SYDVKM. The CDR3 is 14 amino acids. The ends were cut back, 5 bases at V and 6 bases at J, with 13 bases in the middle. CDR3 bases: TGTGCCAGCAGTCTCAGGGGCGGGGATGAAAAACTGTTTTTT. Encoded protein: CASSLRGGDEKLFF.

V usage is TRBV18 and J usage is TRBJ2-1, with 15 bases lining up with TRBD2. Losses at the gene ends were 4 bases for V and 8 bases for J; bases not matched to a gene: 0. Germline V CDR1 and CDR2: KGHSH, LQKENI. The length of the CDR3 is 14 residues. CDR3 amino acids: CASSRTSGRDEQFF. CDR3 DNA: TGTGCCAGCTCACGGACTAGCGGGAGGGATGAGCAGTTCTTC.

The V call is TRBV19, the J call TRBJ2-1; unclear D gene. This CDR3 has 13 amino acids. Per germline, CDR1 LNHDA and CDR2 SQIVND (reference sequence). Trimming stripped 1 base from V and 7 bases from J, with 8 bases between. The CDR3 DNA reads as TGTGCCAGTAGTATAGGGTTCATTAATGAGCAGTTCTTC. Protein sequence: CASSIGFINEQFF.

The gene calls are TRBV5-1 and TRBJ1-2, with 7 bases aligning to TRBD1. The CDR3 is 14 residues long. The V gene end was trimmed by 4 bases and the J gene end by 3 bases; junction bases not matched to a gene: 6. CDR1 is SGHRS, CDR2 YFSETQ, per germline. The CDR3 loop is CASSLTTGHYGYTF. The CDR3 coding sequence is TGCGCCAGCAGCCTTACGACAGGGCACTATGGCTACACCTTC.

J is TRBJ1-2 and V is TRBV30; TRBD1 matches at 8 bases. Germline CDR1 is GTSNPN and CDR2 is SVGIG (reference sequence). This CDR3 has 16 residues. Unmatched junction bases numbered 13, after V lost 0 bases and J lost 7 bases. The DNA of the CDR3 is TGTGCCTGGAGTGTATCCCGGACAGGGATAAGTAGTGGCTACACCTTC. Translating it yields CAWSVSRTGISSGYTF.

The chain combines TRBV5-8 with TRBJ2-7, with a tentative D call TRBD2 (6 bases). V was trimmed by 5 bases and J by 0 bases, leaving 12 bases between them. Germline CDR1 SGHTS, CDR2 YDEGEE. The CDR3 covers 14 residues. DNA for the CDR3: TGTGCCAGCAGAACTCCGGGACTCTCCTACGAGCAGTACTTC. Translation: CASRTPGLSYEQYF.

J is TRBJ1-2 and V is TRBV5-1; D is unresolved. CDR3 length: 13 residues. Germline assignment: CDR1 SGHRS and CDR2 YFSETQ. V was pared by 0 bases and J by 8 bases, with 11 bases between. CDR3 sequence reads: CASSLEVAGGYTF. In DNA form, the CDR3 reads TGCGCCAGCAGCTTGGAAGTAGCAGGCGGCTACACCTTC.

The chain is built from TRBV10-1 and TRBJ2-5; D gene unclear. V was trimmed by 0 bases and J by 8 bases, leaving 10 bases between them. The CDR3 extends over 13 amino acids. Germline CDR1 WNHNN, CDR2 SYGVQD (reference sequence). CDR3 DNA: TGCGCCAGCAGTGAGTCATGGGTGGGAACCCAGTACTTC. It encodes CASSESWVGTQYF.